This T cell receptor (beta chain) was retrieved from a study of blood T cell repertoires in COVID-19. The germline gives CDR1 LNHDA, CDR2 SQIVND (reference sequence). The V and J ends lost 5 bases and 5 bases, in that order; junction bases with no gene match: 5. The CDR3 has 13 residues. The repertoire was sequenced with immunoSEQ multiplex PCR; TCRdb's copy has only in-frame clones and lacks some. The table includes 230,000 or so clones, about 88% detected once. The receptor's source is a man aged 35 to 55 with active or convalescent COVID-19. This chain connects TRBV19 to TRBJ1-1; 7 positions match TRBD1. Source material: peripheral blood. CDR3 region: CASSPQGDTEAFF. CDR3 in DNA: TGTGCCAGTAGTCCCCAGGGGGATACTGAAGCTTTCTTT.